Listed here are 10 T cell receptor beta chains from one sample, sequenced in a study of identical twins (dated by TCRdb to 2016 to 2017). Library method: 5' RACE. Sequencing relied on an Illumina HiSeq 2000. TCRdb trimmed public reads at Q25 via fastp, called clones via MiXCR and kept in-frame beta chains. Rows are unified per CDR3 protein, each entry keeping the most common DNA and genes. Within this sample are fewer than 900,000 distinct CDR3 sequences, with 20% to 25% of them counted one time only. 4% to 4.5% of the sample lies in the top ten. This same sample was also taken into another study, of T cells expressing NK-cell markers.

Sequenced sample: PBMCs. The receptors come from a woman aged 18-35 years in good health.

V is TRBV10-3 and J is TRBJ1-2; a possible D gene is TRBD1 (5 bases). V lost 6 bases and J lost 5, with 10 bases in between. Germline V gene sequence: CDR1 ENHRY, CDR2 SYGVKD. This CDR3 has 12 residues. The CDR3 nucleotides read TGTGCCATCAGGGGTGCAGGGTATGGCTACACCTTC. Protein sequence: CAIRGAGYGYTF.

As regards this clonotype: Since a much larger clone is just one base distant, this may be a read error. V gene TRBV12-3 or TRBV12-4 combines with J gene TRBJ2-1, with 9 bases identical to TRBD1. V shed 3 bases, J shed 3 bases, and the junction held 3 bases outside the gene matches. The CDR3 loop spans 15 amino acids. The CDR3 here is CASSFGQGYYNEQFF. The CDR3 nucleotides are TGTGCCAGCAGTTTTGGACAGGGGTACTACAATGAGCAGTTCTTC.

A few counts support this clonotype. This rearrangement joins TRBV29-1 to TRBJ2-4, with 10 nucleotides matching TRBD1. With 6 bases clipped from V and 6 bases from J, the junction kept 11 bases outside the gene matches. This CDR3 region has 15 residues. The germline V gene encodes CDR1 SQVTM and CDR2 ANQGSEA. The CDR3 region has the DNA TGCAGCGTCGTTACTAGACAGGGGGCCGGAAACATTCAGTACTTC. Its protein is CSVVTRQGAGNIQYF. Complete variable domain (other parts from reference TRBV29-1 and TRBJ2-4): SAVISQKPSRDICQRGTSLTIQCQVDSQVTMMFWYRQQPGQSLTLIATANQGSEATYESGFVIDKFPISRPNLTFSTLTVSNMSPEDSSIYLCSVVTRQGAGNIQYFGAGTRLSVL.

This clonotype has more than one count but fewer than ten. The chain uses TRBV20-1 and TRBJ1-2, with D possibly TRBD1 on 6 matching bases. Trimming took 3 bases from V and 8 from J, leaving 13 bases between them. The CDR3 contains 12 residues. Germline V gives CDR1 DFQATT, CDR2 SNEGSKA (reference sequence). The CDR3 protein is CSARGRGIGYTF. DNA for the CDR3: TGCAGTGCTAGGGGGAGGGGGATAGGCTACACCTTC.

This clonotype was seen a few times. The chain couples TRBV27 to TRBJ2-2, with D hard to call. Looked up from germline, CDR1 is MNHEY and CDR2 is SMNVEV (reference sequence). The CDR3 covers 13 residues. V was trimmed by 8 bases and J by 2 bases, leaving 9 bases between them. Here the CDR3 reads CASVEYNTGELFF. The CDR3 DNA reads as TGTGCCAGCGTGGAATATAACACCGGGGAGCTGTTTTTT.

This clonotype turned up a few times. J is TRBJ2-2 and V is TRBV15; 7 bases match TRBD1. CDR1 and CDR2 from the germline V gene are LNHNV and YYDKDF (reference sequence). After removal of 2 bases from V and 4 bases from J, the junction contained 4 bases not matched to a gene. CDR3 length: 15 residues. As DNA, the CDR3 is TGTGCCACCAGCAGACTACAGGGGCTCACCGGGGAGCTGTTTTTT. Amino acid sequence: CATSRLQGLTGELFF.

This clonotype was found a few times. The rearrangement uses TRBV12-3 or TRBV12-4 and TRBJ1-5; D may be TRBD1 (6 bases). The CDR3 extends over 15 amino acids. V lost 1 base and J lost 5, with 12 bases in between. CDR3 coding DNA: TGTGCCAGCAGTTTAGGGACAGCCTTATATCAGCCCCAGCATTTT. Translation: CASSLGTALYQPQHF.

A single count supports this clonotype. The chain carries TRBV2 and TRBJ2-7; 7 bases are shared with TRBD2. Per the germline V gene, CDR1 is SNHLY and CDR2 is FYNNEI. The CDR3 sequence is 16 residues long. The V segment lost 4 bases and the J segment 3 bases; nucleotides outside the gene matches: 12. The CDR3 nucleotides are TGTGCCAGCAGTGGCCCACGATGGGAGGGCCGCTACGAGCAGTACTTC. Its translation is CASSGPRWEGRYEQYF.

The V call is TRBV20-1, the J call TRBJ2-3; 12 bases are shared with TRBD2. CDR1 is DFQATT, CDR2 SNEGSKA, per germline (reference sequence). The CDR3 contains 13 residues. Trimming took 6 bases from V and 14 from J; bases not matched to a gene: 12. CDR3 nucleotides: TGCAGTGCCCTACTCCCCCTAGCGGGAGGGTGGTATTTT. Protein: CSALLPLAGGWYF.

The chain recombines TRBV12-3 or TRBV12-4 with TRBJ2-7, with TRBD2 matching 7 bases. CDR3 length equals 15 residues. V was clipped by 6 bases and J by 0 bases; unmatched bases: 8. CDR3 region: CASSLGGGVSYEQYF. CDR3 DNA sequence: TGTGCCAGCAGCCTCGGTGGGGGGGTCTCCTACGAGCAGTACTTC.